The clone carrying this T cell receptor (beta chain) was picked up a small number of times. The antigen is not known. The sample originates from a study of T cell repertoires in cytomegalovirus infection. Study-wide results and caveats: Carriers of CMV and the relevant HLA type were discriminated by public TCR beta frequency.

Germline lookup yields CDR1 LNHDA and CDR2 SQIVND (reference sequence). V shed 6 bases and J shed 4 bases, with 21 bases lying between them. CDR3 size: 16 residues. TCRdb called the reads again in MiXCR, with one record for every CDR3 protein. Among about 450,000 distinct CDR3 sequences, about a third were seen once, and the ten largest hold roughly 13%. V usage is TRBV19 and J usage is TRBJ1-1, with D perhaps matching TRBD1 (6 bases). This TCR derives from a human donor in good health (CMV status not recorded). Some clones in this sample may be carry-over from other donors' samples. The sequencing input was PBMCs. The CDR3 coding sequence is TGTGCCAGTAGGCCTAGAGAGGGGGGCAGGGGCACTGAAGCTTTCTTT. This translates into CASRPREGGRGTEAFF.